These 31 T cell receptor beta chains were sequenced from one sample in a study of neurological immune-mediated disorders. Time point reported: longitudinal time-point 1 (baseline). Via MiXCR, TCRdb re-called the 5' RACE reads, giving one row per CDR3 protein. The sample has some 49,000 distinct CDR3 sequences; 10% are singletons. The sequenced material came from PBMCs. Receptors were obtained from a woman in her thirties or forties in good health.

This CDR3 reads CASSSQGNEQYF. CDR3 bases: TGTGCCAGCAGCTCACAGGGGAACGAGCAGTACTTC. The V and J genes are TRBV11-2 and TRBJ2-7; 7 nucleotides agree with TRBD1. Looked up from germline, CDR1 is SGHAT and CDR2 is FQNNGV. The J segment lost 5 bases and the V segment lost 4 bases, leaving 2 bases of the junction unmatched. CDR3 length equals 12 residues.

This clonotype occurred many times. The CDR3: CASSPGLAGAHEQFF. The CDR3 DNA is TGCGCCAGCAGCCCGGGACTAGCGGGAGCCCATGAGCAGTTCTTC. The J gene is TRBJ2-1, the V gene TRBV5-1, with TRBD2 matching over 14 bases. From germline, CDR1 is SGHRS and CDR2 YFSETQ. The CDR3 loop spans 15 amino acids. V shed 4 bases, J shed 8 bases, and the junction held 5 bases outside the gene matches.

This clonotype was detected ten times or more. The J gene is TRBJ1-2, the V gene TRBV5-6; D might be TRBD1 (6 bases). The ends were cut back, 5 bases at V and 8 bases at J, with 13 bases in the middle. Germline V gene lookup returns CDR1 SGHDT and CDR2 YYEEEE. The length of the CDR3 is 12 residues. The CDR3 region is CASSNQGSGYTF. The CDR3 region has the DNA TGTGCCAGCAGTAATCAGGGGAGCGGCTACACCTTC.

This clonotype has ten or more counts. The J gene is TRBJ1-1, the V gene TRBV28; D is unclear. V was cut by 5 bases and J by 5 bases, with 12 bases left in between. CDR1 and CDR2 from the germline V gene are MDHEN and SYDVKM. The CDR3 runs 13 residues. This CDR3 is CASSGPSGTEAFF. The CDR3 DNA reads as TGTGCCAGCAGTGGACCATCCGGTACTGAAGCTTTCTTT.

Ten or more counts support this clonotype. The gene calls are TRBV10-3 and TRBJ1-1; no clear D gene. This CDR3 has 13 amino acids. CDR1 and CDR2 (germline): ENHRY, SYGVKD. Trimming took 4 bases from V and 2 from J, leaving 8 bases between them. CDR3 sequence (DNA): TGTGCCATCAGTGTGGGCACTAACACTGAAGCTTTCTTT. Translated, it gives CAISVGTNTEAFF.

There are many counts of this clonotype. The chain is built from TRBV3-1 and TRBJ1-1; TRBD1 matches 10 bases. The germline CDR1 and CDR2 sequences are LGHDT and YNNKEL (reference sequence). The J segment lost 1 base and the V segment lost 4 bases, leaving 6 bases of the junction unmatched. The CDR3 is 16 amino acids. The CDR3: CASSLGTGAGNTEAFF. CDR3 sequence (DNA): TGTGCCAGCAGCCTTGGGACAGGGGCCGGGAACACTGAAGCTTTCTTT.

This clonotype was seen a handful of times. This chain joins TRBV5-1 and TRBJ2-2; D perhaps matches TRBD1 (5 bases). V was clipped by 3 bases and J by 2 bases, with 5 bases between them. CDR1 and CDR2 from the germline V gene are SGHRS and YFSETQ. The CDR3 runs to 13 residues. The CDR3 loop reads CASSWGNTGELFF. In DNA, the CDR3 is TGCGCCAGCAGCTGGGGCAACACCGGGGAGCTGTTTTTT.

At least ten counts were recorded for this clonotype. The genes are TRBV29-1 and TRBJ2-7, with TRBD2 matching 8 bases. Germline V gene data show CDR1 as SQVTM and CDR2 as ANQGSEA. The CDR3 contains 13 residues. Trimming took 6 bases from V and 1 from J; bases not matched to a gene: 5. CDR3 protein: CSVVVAGSYEQYF. CDR3 coding DNA: TGCAGCGTGGTAGTAGCGGGATCCTACGAGCAGTACTTC.

V usage is TRBV20-1 and J usage is TRBJ2-1, with 12 bases identical to TRBD2. There are 16 residues in the CDR3. V lost 2 bases, J lost 8 bases, and 10 bases stayed unmatched. Per germline, CDR1 DFQATT and CDR2 SNEGSKA (reference sequence). CDR3 region: CSARKSSGRAHDEQFF. In DNA form, the CDR3 reads TGCAGTGCTAGAAAATCTAGCGGGAGGGCTCACGATGAGCAGTTCTTC.

This clonotype has ten or more counts. This sequence joins TRBV7-2 and TRBJ1-3; D is unresolved. CDR3 length: 13 amino acids. V was shortened by 4 bases and J by 0 bases, with 4 bases between the two germline ends. Looked up from germline, CDR1 is SGHTA and CDR2 is FQGNSA. CDR3 residues: CASSSSSGNTIYF. CDR3 in DNA: TGTGCCAGCAGCTCAAGCTCTGGAAACACCATATATTTT. The full variable domain, its missing parts supplied by reference TRBV7-2 and TRBJ1-3, is GAGVSQSPSNKVTEKGKDVELRCDPISGHTALYWYRQSLGQGLEFLIYFQGNSAPDKSGLPSDRFSAERTGGSVSTLTIQRTQQEDSAVYLCASSSSSGNTIYFGEGSWLTVV.

This clonotype has at least ten counts. CDR3 nucleotides: TGCAGCACCCGTCTAGGTCGCGCTGAAGCTTTCTTT. Its translation is CSTRLGRAEAFF. The V and J genes are TRBV20-1 and TRBJ1-1; no definite D call. This CDR3 has 12 amino acids. CDR1 is DFQATT, CDR2 SNEGSKA, per germline (reference sequence).

This clonotype was seen many times. The V and J genes are TRBV5-6 and TRBJ2-1, with a weak D call TRBD2 (7 bases). The germline V gene encodes CDR1 SGHDT and CDR2 YYEEEE. The CDR3 extends over 15 amino acids. V was pared by 0 bases and J by 4 bases, with 11 bases between. CDR3 residues: CASSLGGGAYNEQFF. CDR3 nucleotide sequence: TGTGCCAGCAGCTTGGGTGGGGGGGCGTACAATGAGCAGTTCTTC.

This clonotype occurred many times. V and J are TRBV7-9 and TRBJ1-6; D is ambiguous. Germline V lookup: CDR1 SEHNR, CDR2 FQNEAQ (reference sequence). The length of the CDR3 is 14 residues. Trimming stripped 3 bases from V and 6 bases from J, with 9 bases between. Here the CDR3 DNA reads TGTGCCAGCAGCTTTGAGTGGGTTAATTCACCCCTCCACTTT. Protein sequence: CASSFEWVNSPLHF.

The chain carries TRBV20-1 and TRBJ2-2; D may be TRBD1 (6 bases). Germline CDR1 reads DFQATT; CDR2 reads SNEGSKA (reference sequence). Trimming pared 4 bases from V and 1 base from J, leaving 16 bases between. The CDR3 has 16 residues. The CDR3 spells CSAKGTGTLNTGELFF. CDR3 coding DNA: TGCAGTGCTAAAGGAACCGGGACATTGAACACCGGGGAGCTGTTTTTT.

The table lists this clonotype with many counts. The chain links TRBV27 to TRBJ2-5, with TRBD1 matching 9 bases. This CDR3 has 13 amino acids. J was trimmed by 5 bases and V by 6 bases; bases with no gene match: 4. CDR1 and CDR2 from the germline V gene are MNHEY and SMNVEV (reference sequence). The chain's CDR3 is CASRLQGAETQYF. As DNA, the CDR3 is TGTGCCAGCAGGCTACAGGGGGCTGAGACCCAGTACTTC.

This clonotype was observed many times. The V gene is TRBV12-3 or TRBV12-4, the J gene TRBJ2-5; 12 bases are a match to TRBD2. V was clipped by 4 bases and J by 3 bases; unmatched bases: 0. The CDR3 has 14 residues. CDR3 sequence reads: CASSSSGGEETQYF. The CDR3 DNA reads as TGTGCCAGCAGTTCTAGCGGGGGGGAAGAGACCCAGTACTTC.

The chain is built from TRBV3-1 and TRBJ1-1, with 7 nucleotides matching TRBD1. The CDR3 has 13 residues. CDR1 is LGHDT and CDR2 is YNNKEL in the germline V gene (reference sequence). The V segment lost 4 bases and the J segment 6 bases; nucleotides outside the gene matches: 5. CDR3 coding DNA: TGTGCCAGCAGCCGCGTTGACAGGGCTGAAGCTTTCTTT. Its translation is CASSRVDRAEAFF.

This clonotype was found many times. The V and J genes are TRBV14 and TRBJ1-5; D might be TRBD1 (6 bases). Between the trimmed V and J ends, which lost 5 bases and 10 bases, there was a span of 12 bases. The germline V gene has CDR1 SGHDN and CDR2 FVKESK. This CDR3 region has 12 residues. The CDR3 protein is CASSAGTQPQHF. As DNA, the CDR3 is TGTGCCAGCAGCGCTGGGACACAACCCCAGCATTTT.

This clonotype came up many times. The chain recombines TRBV6-2 or TRBV6-3 with TRBJ2-2; 11 bases agree with TRBD2. Germline trimming cut 2 bases from V and 5 bases from J; bases unmatched to any gene: 1. Germline values: CDR1 MNHEY, CDR2 SVGEGT. This CDR3 contains 15 residues. The CDR3 bases are TGTGCCAGCAGTTACCGACTAGCGGGAACCGGGGAGCTGTTTTTT. This sequence encodes CASSYRLAGTGELFF.

This clonotype has a handful of counts. CDR3 region: CASITGAVNQPQHF. The CDR3 nucleotides read TGTGCCAGCATCACGGGGGCGGTCAATCAGCCCCAGCATTTT. The V and J genes are TRBV28 and TRBJ1-5; D is possibly TRBD1 (6 bases). The CDR3 totals 14 residues. The germline V and J ends were trimmed by 7 bases and 3 bases, with 13 bases remaining between them. Germline values: CDR1 MDHEN, CDR2 SYDVKM.

This clonotype was counted ten times or more. J is TRBJ2-7 and V is TRBV7-2; 7 positions match TRBD2. The V gene's germline CDR1 is SGHTA and CDR2 FQGNSA. V was pared by 0 bases and J by 9 bases, with 17 bases of the junction left unmatched. The CDR3 covers 17 residues. The CDR3 region is CASSLAGGGIQSVRQYF. CDR3 coding DNA: TGTGCCAGCAGCTTAGCGGGGGGAGGGATCCAGTCGGTAAGGCAGTACTTC.

This clonotype came up many times. Sequence at one end of the junction differs from germline and may be a read error. The chain recombines TRBV6-5 with TRBJ1-1, with D uncertain. CDR1 is MNHEY, CDR2 SVGAGI, per germline. CDR3 length equals 11 residues. DNA for the CDR3: TGTGTCAGCAGTTACTTATCCACAGCTTTCTTT. This codes for CVSSYLSTAFF.

The sample holds many counts of this clonotype. The chain recombines TRBV20-1 with TRBJ2-7; D tentatively reads TRBD1 or TRBD2 (5 bases each). Trimming took off 6 bases at V and 3 bases at J, with 21 bases between the two ends. In germline, CDR1 is DFQATT, CDR2 SNEGSKA (reference sequence). The CDR3 runs 15 residues. The chain's CDR3 is CSAVPGTERFYEQYF. The CDR3 nucleotides are TGCAGTGCCGTCCCCGGGACCGAACGATTCTACGAGCAGTACTTC.

This clonotype appeared many times. The chain couples TRBV20-1 to TRBJ2-2, with D maybe TRBD2 (6 bases). V lost 0 bases, J lost 3 bases, and 14 bases lay in between. This CDR3 region has 16 residues. Germline V gene data show CDR1 as DFQATT and CDR2 as SNEGSKA (reference sequence). CDR3: CSAREWGLSYTGELFF. DNA of the CDR3: TGCAGTGCTAGAGAGTGGGGACTGAGCTACACCGGGGAGCTGTTTTTT.

This clonotype was detected ten times or more. This chain connects TRBV20-1 to TRBJ1-2, with D possibly being TRBD1 (5 bases). The CDR3 totals 13 residues. Trimming removed 0 bases at V and 7 bases at J, with 12 bases between. Per the germline V gene, CDR1 is DFQATT and CDR2 is SNEGSKA (reference sequence). The CDR3 DNA follows: TGCAGTGCTAGAGATGGGGGGGTGAGTGGCTACACCTTC. Its translation: CSARDGGVSGYTF.

Many counts were recorded for this clonotype. V is TRBV2 and J is TRBJ1-1, with TRBD1 matching over 11 bases. CDR3 length: 13 residues. Germline V gene lookup returns CDR1 SNHLY and CDR2 FYNNEI. V lost 6 bases to trimming and J lost 7 bases; unmatched junction nucleotides: 4. CDR3 nucleotide sequence: TGTGCCAGCAGAGGACAGGGGGCCGGTGAAGCTTTCTTT. This gives the protein CASRGQGAGEAFF.

This clonotype was seen at least ten times. The rearrangement joins TRBV20-1 to TRBJ2-1, with D tentatively TRBD2 (5 bases). Germline V gene data show CDR1 as DFQATT and CDR2 as SNEGSKA (reference sequence). V shed 1 base and J shed 9 bases, with 13 bases lying between them. CDR3 size: 13 residues. The chain's CDR3 is CSARGPGVSEQFF. CDR3 in DNA: TGCAGTGCTAGAGGACCCGGGGTGTCTGAGCAGTTCTTC.

This clonotype occurred many times. The V and J genes are TRBV6-2 or TRBV6-3 and TRBJ2-7, with D unclear. The V end was cut by 3 bases, the J end by 2 bases, with 8 bases between. CDR1 is MNHEY, CDR2 SVGEGT, per germline. The CDR3 consists of 13 residues. The CDR3 region is CASSYGYTYEQYF. The CDR3 DNA sequence: TGTGCCAGCAGTTATGGGTACACCTACGAGCAGTACTTC.

Many counts were recorded for this clonotype. The rearrangement joins TRBV24-1 to TRBJ1-2, with 9 bases aligning to TRBD1. Germline assignment: CDR1 KGHDR and CDR2 SFDVKD. The CDR3 sequence is 14 residues long. The junction had 7 bases not matched to a gene; V was cut back by 5 bases and J by 7 bases. This CDR3 is CATSAGQGTGGYTF. The CDR3, as DNA: TGTGCCACCAGTGCGGGACAGGGAACGGGTGGCTACACCTTC.

This clonotype came up many times. This chain connects TRBV6-2 or TRBV6-3 to TRBJ2-1; 10 positions agree with TRBD2. Trimming took 6 bases from V and 7 from J; bases not matched to a gene: 9. The CDR3 totals 15 residues. CDR1 is MNHEY, CDR2 SVGEGT, per germline. The CDR3 coding sequence is TGTGCCAGCAGGGCGCGCGGACTAGCGGCAAATGAGCAGTTCTTC. This sequence encodes CASRARGLAANEQFF.

J is TRBJ2-2 and V is TRBV7-8, with 7 bases identical to TRBD1. The germline V gene encodes CDR1 SGHVS and CDR2 FQNEAQ. Losses at the gene ends were 4 bases for V and 1 base for J; bases not matched to a gene: 9. This CDR3 has 17 residues. CDR3: CASSWSGDSGNTGELFF. The CDR3 DNA is TGTGCCAGCAGCTGGAGTGGGGACAGCGGGAACACCGGGGAGCTGTTTTTT.